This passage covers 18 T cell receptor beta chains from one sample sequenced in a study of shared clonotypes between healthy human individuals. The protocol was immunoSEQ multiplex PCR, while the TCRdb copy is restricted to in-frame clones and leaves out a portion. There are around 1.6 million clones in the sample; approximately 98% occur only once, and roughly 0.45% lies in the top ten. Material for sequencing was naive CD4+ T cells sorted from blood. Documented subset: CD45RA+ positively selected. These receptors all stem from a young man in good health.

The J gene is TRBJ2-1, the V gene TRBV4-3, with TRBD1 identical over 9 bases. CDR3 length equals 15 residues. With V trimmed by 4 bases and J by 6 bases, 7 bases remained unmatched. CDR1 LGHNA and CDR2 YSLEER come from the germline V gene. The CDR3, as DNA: TGCGCCAGCAGCCTTCGGACAGGGGTGGGCAATGAGCAGTTCTTC. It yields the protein CASSLRTGVGNEQFF.

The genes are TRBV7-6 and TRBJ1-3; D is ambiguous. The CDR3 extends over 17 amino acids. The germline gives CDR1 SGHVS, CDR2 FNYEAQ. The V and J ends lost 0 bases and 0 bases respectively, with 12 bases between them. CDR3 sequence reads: CASSLAPVGSSGNTIYF. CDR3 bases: TGTGCCAGCAGCTTAGCGCCTGTGGGTAGCTCTGGAAACACCATATATTTT.

For the CDR3, the DNA is TGTGCCAGCAGCCAGGACAGGGAGAACTATGGCTACACCTTC. Its protein product is CASSQDRENYGYTF. The chain joins TRBV7-9 to TRBJ1-2, with 8 bases lining up with TRBD1. Germline V CDR1 and CDR2: SEHNR, FQNEAQ (reference sequence). The CDR3 has 14 amino acids. V shed 5 bases, J shed 2 bases, and the junction held 4 bases outside the gene matches.

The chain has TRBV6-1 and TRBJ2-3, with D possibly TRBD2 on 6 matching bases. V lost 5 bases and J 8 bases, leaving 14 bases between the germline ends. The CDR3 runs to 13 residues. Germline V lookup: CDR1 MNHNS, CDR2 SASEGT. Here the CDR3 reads CASSNRERVTQYF. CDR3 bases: TGTGCCAGCAGTAATCGGGAGAGGGTTACGCAGTATTTT.

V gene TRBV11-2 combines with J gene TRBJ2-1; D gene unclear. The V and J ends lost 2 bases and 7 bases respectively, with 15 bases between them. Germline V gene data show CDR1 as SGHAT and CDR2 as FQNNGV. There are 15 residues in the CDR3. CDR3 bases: TGTGCCAGCAGCTTATTCCGGGCCCTGGGTAATGAGCAGTTCTTC. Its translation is CASSLFRALGNEQFF.

CDR3 sequence: CASSRLGSGELFF. The CDR3 DNA follows: TGTGCCAGCAGCCGGCTAGGCTCCGGGGAGCTGTTTTTT. J is TRBJ2-2 and V is TRBV7-2; unclear D gene. The germline V and J ends were trimmed by 5 bases and 6 bases, with 10 bases remaining between them. This CDR3 comprises 13 residues. Germline V gene sequence: CDR1 SGHTA, CDR2 FQGNSA.

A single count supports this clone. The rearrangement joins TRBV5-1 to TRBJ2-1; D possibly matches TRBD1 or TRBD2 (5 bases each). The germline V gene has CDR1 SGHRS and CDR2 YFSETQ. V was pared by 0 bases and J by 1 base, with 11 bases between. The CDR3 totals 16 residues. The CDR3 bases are TGCGCCAGCAGCTTGGGAGGGACCCTATCCTACAATGAGCAGTTCTTC. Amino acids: CASSLGGTLSYNEQFF.

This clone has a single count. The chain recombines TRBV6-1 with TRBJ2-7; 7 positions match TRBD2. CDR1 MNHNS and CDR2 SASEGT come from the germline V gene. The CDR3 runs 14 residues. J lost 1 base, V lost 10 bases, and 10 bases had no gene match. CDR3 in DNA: TGTGCCACTGCGGCCCAGCGGGGATCCTACGAGCAGTACTTC. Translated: CATAAQRGSYEQYF.

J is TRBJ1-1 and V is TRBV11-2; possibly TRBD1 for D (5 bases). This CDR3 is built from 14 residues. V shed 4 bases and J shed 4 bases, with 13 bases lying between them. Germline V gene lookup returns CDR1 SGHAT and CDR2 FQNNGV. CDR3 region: CASSSIREGTEAFF. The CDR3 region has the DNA TGTGCCAGCAGCTCGATCAGGGAGGGCACTGAAGCTTTCTTT.

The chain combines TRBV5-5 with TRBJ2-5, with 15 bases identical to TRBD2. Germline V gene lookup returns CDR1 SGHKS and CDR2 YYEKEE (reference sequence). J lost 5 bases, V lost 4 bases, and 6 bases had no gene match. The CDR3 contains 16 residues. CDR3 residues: CASSQGLAGGPETQYF. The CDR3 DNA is TGTGCCAGCAGCCAAGGACTAGCGGGAGGGCCCGAGACCCAGTACTTC.

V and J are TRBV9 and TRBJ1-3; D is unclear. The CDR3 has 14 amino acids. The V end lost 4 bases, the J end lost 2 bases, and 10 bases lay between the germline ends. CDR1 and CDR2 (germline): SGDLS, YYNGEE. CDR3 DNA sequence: TGTGCCAGCAGCCCAGGACGTGCTGGAAACACCATATATTTT. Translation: CASSPGRAGNTIYF.

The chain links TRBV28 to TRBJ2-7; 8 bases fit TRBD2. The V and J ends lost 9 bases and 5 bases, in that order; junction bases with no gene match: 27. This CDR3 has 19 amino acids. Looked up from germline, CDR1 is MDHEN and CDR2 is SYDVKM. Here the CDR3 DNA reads TGTGCCAGTTCACATCAAAAACTCCCCCAGCGGGAGCGGGGGAACGAGCAGTACTTC. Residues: CASSHQKLPQRERGNEQYF.

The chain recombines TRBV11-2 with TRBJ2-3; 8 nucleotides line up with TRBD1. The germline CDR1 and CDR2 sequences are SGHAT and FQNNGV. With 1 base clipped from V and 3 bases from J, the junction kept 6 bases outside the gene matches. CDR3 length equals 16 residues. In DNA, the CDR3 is TGTGCCAGCAGCTTAGGACAGGGGACGGGAACAGATACGCAGTATTTT. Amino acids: CASSLGQGTGTDTQYF.

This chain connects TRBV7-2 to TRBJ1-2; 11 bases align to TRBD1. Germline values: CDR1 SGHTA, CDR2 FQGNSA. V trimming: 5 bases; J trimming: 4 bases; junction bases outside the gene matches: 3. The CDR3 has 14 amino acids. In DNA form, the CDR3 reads TGTGCCAGCAGCGGCGGACAGGGGGCCTATGGCTACACCTTC. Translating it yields CASSGGQGAYGYTF. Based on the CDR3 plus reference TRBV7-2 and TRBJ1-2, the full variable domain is GAGVSQSPSNKVTEKGKDVELRCDPISGHTALYWYRQSLGQGLEFLIYFQGNSAPDKSGLPSDRFSAERTGGSVSTLTIQRTQQEDSAVYLCASSGGQGAYGYTFGSGTRLTVV.

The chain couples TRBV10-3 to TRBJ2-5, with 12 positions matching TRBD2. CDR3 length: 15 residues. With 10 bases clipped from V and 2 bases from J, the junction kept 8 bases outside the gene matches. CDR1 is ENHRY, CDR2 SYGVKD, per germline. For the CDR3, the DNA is TGTGCCACCGCGTTAGGGACTAGCGGGCAAGAGACCCAGTACTTC. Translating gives CATALGTSGQETQYF.

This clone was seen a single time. The CDR3 DNA reads TGTGCCAGCAGTGACGGTATTGAAGCTTTCTTT. Its protein product is CASSDGIEAFF. This chain uses TRBV6-1 with TRBJ1-1; D not certain. CDR1 MNHNS and CDR2 SASEGT come from the germline V gene. The CDR3 sequence is 11 residues long. Trimming left V 3 bases short and J 7 bases short, with 6 bases between.

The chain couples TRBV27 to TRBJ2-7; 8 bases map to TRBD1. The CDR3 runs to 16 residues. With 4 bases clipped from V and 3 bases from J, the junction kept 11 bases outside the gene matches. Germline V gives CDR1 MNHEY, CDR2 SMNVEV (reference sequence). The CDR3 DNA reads TGTGCCAGCAGTTCTCGGTTCAGGGGGCGCTTCTACGAGCAGTACTTC. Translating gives CASSSRFRGRFYEQYF.

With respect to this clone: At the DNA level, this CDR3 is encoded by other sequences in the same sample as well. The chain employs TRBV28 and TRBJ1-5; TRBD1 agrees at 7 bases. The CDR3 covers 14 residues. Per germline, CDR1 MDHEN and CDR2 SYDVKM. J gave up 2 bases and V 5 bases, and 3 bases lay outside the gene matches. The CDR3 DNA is TGTGCCAGCAGTCCTGGACAGGGCAATCAGCCCCAGCATTTT. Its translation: CASSPGQGNQPQHF.